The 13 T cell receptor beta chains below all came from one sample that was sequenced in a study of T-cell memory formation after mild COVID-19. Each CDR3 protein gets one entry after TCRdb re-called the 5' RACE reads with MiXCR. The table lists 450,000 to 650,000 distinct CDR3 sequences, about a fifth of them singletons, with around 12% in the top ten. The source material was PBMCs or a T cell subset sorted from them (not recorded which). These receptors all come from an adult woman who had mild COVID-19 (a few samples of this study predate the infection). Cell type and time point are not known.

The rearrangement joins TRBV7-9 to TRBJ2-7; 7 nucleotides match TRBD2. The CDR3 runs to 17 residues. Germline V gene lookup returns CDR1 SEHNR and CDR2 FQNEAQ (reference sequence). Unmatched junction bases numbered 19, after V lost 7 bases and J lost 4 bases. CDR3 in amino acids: CASIDLSGTSYRYEQYF. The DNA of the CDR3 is TGTGCCAGCATCGACCTCAGCGGGACCTCTTATCGATACGAGCAGTACTTC. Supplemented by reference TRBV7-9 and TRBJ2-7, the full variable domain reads DTGVSQNPRHKITKRGQNVTFRCDPISEHNRLYWYRQTLGQGPEFLTYFQNEAQLEKSRLLSDRFSAERPKGSFSTLEIQRTEQGDSAMYLCASIDLSGTSYRYEQYFGPGTRLTVT.

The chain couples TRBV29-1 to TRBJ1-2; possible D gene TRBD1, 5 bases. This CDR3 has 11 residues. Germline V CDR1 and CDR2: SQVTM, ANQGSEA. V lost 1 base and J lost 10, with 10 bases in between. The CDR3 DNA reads TGCAGCGTTGAAGCGGGAGGGGCCTACACCTTC. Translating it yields CSVEAGGAYTF.

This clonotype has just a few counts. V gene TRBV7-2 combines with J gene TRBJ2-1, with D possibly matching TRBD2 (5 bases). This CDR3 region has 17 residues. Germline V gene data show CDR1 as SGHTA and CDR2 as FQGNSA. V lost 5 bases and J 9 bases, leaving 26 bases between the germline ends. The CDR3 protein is CASSVHPLSGIGTEQFF. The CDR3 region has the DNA TGTGCCAGCAGCGTACATCCATTGAGCGGAATAGGTACTGAGCAGTTCTTC. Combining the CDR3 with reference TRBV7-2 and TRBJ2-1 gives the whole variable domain GAGVSQSPSNKVTEKGKDVELRCDPISGHTALYWYRQSLGQGLEFLIYFQGNSAPDKSGLPSDRFSAERTGGSVSTLTIQRTQQEDSAVYLCASSVHPLSGIGTEQFFGPGTRLTVL.

The CDR3 DNA reads TGTGCCAGCAGCTCCCCGGACAGCAGAACCCCTGAAGCTTTCTTT. It translates to CASSSPDSRTPEAFF. The J gene is TRBJ1-1, the V gene TRBV5-4; D may be TRBD1 (6 bases). The V and J ends lost 3 bases and 6 bases respectively, with 18 bases between them. There are 15 residues in the CDR3. Germline V lookup: CDR1 SGHNT, CDR2 YYREEE (reference sequence). The whole variable domain, filled in from reference TRBV5-4 and TRBJ1-1, reads ETGVTQSPTHLIKTRGQQVTLRCSSQSGHNTVSWYQQALGQGPQFIFQYYREEENGRGNFPPRFSGLQFPNYSSELNVNALELDDSALYLCASSSPDSRTPEAFFGQGTRLTVV.

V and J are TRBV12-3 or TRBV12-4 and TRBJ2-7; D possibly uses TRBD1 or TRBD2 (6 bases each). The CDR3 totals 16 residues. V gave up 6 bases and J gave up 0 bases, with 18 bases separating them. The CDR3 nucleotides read TGTGCCAGCAGCCATGTCGGCTCGGGGGCCTCCTACGAGCAGTACTTC. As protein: CASSHVGSGASYEQYF.

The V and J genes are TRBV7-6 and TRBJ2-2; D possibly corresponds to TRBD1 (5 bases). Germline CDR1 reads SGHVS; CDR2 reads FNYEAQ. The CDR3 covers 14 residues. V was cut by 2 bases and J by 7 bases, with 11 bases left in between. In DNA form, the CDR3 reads TGTGCCAGCAGCTTAAAAGGGGAATACGGGGAGCTGTTTTTT. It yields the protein CASSLKGEYGELFF.

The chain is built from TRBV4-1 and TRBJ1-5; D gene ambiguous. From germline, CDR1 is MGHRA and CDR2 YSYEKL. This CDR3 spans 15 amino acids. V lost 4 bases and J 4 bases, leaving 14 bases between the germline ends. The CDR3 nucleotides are TGCGCCAGCAGCCGAACGGGTGGAGTGAATCAGCCCCAGCATTTT. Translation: CASSRTGGVNQPQHF.

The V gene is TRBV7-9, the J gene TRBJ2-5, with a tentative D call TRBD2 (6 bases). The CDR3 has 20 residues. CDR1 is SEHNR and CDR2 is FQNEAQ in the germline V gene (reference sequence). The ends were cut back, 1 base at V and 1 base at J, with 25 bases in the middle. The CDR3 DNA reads TGTGCCAGCAGCTTAGTCGCGGGTCGGGAGAGCTTACCTCCCCAAGAGACCCAGTACTTC. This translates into CASSLVAGRESLPPQETQYF.

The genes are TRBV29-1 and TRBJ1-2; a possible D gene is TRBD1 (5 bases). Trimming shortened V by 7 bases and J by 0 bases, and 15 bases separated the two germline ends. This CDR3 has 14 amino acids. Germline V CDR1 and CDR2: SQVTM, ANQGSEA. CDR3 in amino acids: CSAGPGTPNYGYTF. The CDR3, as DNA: TGCAGCGCCGGTCCAGGGACCCCTAACTATGGCTACACCTTC.

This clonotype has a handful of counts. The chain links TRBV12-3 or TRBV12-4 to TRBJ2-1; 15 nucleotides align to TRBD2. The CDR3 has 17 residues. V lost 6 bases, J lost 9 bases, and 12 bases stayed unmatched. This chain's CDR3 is CASSYSGLAGGSGEQFF. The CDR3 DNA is TGTGCCAGCAGCTACTCGGGACTAGCGGGGGGAAGTGGTGAGCAGTTCTTC.

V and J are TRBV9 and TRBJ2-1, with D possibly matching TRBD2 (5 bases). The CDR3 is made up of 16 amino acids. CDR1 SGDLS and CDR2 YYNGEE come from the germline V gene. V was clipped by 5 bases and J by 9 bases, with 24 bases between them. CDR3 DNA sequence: TGTGCCAGCAGTCGTACCCTCGGGGTGGTGGTGGGTGAGCAGTTCTTC. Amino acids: CASSRTLGVVVGEQFF. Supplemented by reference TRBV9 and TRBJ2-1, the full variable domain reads DSGVTQTPKHLITATGQRVTLRCSPRSGDLSVYWYQQSLDQGLQFLIQYYNGEERAKGNILERFSAQQFPDLHSELNLSSLELGDSALYFCASSRTLGVVVGEQFFGPGTRLTVL.

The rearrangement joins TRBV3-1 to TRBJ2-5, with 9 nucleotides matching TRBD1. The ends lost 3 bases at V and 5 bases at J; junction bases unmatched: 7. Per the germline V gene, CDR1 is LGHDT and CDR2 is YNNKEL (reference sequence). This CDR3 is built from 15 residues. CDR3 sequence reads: CASSHYRDRAETQYF. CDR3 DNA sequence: TGTGCCAGCAGCCATTACCGGGACAGGGCCGAGACCCAGTACTTC.

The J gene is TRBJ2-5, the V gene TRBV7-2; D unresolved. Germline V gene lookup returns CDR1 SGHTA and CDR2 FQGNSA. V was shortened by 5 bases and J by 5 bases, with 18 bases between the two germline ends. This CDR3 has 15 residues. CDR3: CASSPRYPGLETQYF. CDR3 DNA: TGTGCCAGCAGCCCCAGGTATCCGGGCCTGGAGACCCAGTACTTC.